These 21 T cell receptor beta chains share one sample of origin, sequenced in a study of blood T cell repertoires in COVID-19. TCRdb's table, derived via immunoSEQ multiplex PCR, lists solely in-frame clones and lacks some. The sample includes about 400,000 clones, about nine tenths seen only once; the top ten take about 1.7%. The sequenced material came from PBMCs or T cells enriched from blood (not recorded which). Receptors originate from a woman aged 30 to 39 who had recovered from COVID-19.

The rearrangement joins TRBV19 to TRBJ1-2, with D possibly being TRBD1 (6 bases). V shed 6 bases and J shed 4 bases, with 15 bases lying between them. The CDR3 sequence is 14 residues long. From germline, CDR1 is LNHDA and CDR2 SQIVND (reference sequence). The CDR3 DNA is TGTGCCAGTAGCTTTGGGGGGGGCGGCTATGGCTACACCTTC. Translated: CASSFGGGGYGYTF.

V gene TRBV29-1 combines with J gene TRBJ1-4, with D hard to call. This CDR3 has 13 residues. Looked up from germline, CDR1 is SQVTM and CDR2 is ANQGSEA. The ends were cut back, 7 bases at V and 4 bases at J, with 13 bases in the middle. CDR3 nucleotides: TGCAGCGCTGCTAGGCAGTTTAATGAAAAACTGTTTTTT. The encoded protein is CSAARQFNEKLFF.

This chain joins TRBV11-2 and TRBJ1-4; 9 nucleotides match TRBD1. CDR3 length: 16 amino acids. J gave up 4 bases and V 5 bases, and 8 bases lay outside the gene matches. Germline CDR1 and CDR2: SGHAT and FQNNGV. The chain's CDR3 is CASSPPNRGLNEKLFF. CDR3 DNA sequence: TGTGCCAGCAGCCCCCCCAACAGGGGGCTTAATGAAAAACTGTTTTTT.

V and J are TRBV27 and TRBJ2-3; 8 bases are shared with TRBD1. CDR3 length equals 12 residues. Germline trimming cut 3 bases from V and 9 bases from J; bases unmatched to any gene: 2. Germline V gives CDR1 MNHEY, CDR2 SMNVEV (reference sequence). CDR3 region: CASSFRQGTQYF. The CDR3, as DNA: TGTGCCAGCAGTTTTCGACAGGGGACGCAGTATTTT.

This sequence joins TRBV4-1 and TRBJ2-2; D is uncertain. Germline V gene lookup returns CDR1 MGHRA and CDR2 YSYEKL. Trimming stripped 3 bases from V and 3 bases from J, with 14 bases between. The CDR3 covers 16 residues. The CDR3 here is CASSHETLADTGELFF. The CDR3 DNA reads TGCGCCAGCAGCCACGAGACTTTGGCCGACACCGGGGAGCTGTTTTTT.

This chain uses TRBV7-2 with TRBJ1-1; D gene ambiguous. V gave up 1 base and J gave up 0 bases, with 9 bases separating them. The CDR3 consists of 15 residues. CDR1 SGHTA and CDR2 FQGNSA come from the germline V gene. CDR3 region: CASSLDVALNTEAFF. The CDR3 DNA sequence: TGTGCCAGCAGCTTAGATGTTGCGTTGAACACTGAAGCTTTCTTT.

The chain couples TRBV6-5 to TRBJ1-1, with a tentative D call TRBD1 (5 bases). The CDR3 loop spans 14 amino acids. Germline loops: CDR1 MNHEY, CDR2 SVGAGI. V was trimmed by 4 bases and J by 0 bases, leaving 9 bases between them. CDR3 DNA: TGTGCCAGCAGTTCGACAGTCTTGAACACTGAAGCTTTCTTT. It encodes CASSSTVLNTEAFF.

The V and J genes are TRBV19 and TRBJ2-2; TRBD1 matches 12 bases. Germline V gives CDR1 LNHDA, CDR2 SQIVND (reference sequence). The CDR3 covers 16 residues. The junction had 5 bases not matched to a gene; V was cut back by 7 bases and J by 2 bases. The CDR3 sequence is CASTGGQGANTGELFF. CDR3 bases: TGTGCCAGTACTGGGGGACAGGGGGCTAACACCGGGGAGCTGTTTTTT.

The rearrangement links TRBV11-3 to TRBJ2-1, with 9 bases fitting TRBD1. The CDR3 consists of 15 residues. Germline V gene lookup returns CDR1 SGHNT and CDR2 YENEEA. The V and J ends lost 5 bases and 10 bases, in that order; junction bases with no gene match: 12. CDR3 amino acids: CASSPALGQGNEQFF. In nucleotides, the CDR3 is TGTGCCAGCAGCCCGGCCCTGGGACAGGGTAACGAGCAGTTCTTC.

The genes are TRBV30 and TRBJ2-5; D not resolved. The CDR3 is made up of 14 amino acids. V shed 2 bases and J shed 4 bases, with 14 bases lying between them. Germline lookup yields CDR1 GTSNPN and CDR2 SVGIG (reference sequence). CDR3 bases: TGTGCCTGGAGTCCTCTTGCCGCCGGAGAGACCCAGTACTTC. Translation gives CAWSPLAAGETQYF.

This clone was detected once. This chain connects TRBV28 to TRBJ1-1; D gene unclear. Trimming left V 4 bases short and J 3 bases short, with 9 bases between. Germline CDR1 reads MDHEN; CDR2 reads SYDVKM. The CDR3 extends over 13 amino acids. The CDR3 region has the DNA TGTGCCAGCAGTTGGAGGATGGACACTGAAGCTTTCTTT. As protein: CASSWRMDTEAFF.

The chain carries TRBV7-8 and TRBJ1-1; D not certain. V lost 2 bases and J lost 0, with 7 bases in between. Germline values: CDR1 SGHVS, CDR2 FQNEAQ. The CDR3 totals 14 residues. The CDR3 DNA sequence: TGTGCCAGCAGCTTAACCGGGATGAACACTGAAGCTTTCTTT. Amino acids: CASSLTGMNTEAFF.

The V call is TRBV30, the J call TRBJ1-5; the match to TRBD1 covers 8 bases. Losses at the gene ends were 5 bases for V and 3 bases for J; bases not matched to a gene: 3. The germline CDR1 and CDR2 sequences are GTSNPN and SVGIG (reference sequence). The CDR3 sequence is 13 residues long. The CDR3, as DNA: TGTGCCTGGGGGGGACAGGACAATCAGCCCCAGCATTTT. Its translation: CAWGGQDNQPQHF.

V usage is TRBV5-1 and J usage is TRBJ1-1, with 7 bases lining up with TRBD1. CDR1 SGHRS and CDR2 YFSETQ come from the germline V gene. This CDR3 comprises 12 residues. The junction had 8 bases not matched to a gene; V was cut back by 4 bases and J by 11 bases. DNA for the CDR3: TGCGCCAGCAGCGGATTACAGGGGCGGGCTTTCTTT. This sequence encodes CASSGLQGRAFF. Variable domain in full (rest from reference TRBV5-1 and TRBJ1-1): KAGVTQTPRYLIKTRGQQVTLSCSPISGHRSVSWYQQTPGQGLQFLFEYFSETQRNKGNFPGRFSGRQFSNSRSEMNVSTLELGDSALYLCASSGLQGRAFFGQGTRLTVV.

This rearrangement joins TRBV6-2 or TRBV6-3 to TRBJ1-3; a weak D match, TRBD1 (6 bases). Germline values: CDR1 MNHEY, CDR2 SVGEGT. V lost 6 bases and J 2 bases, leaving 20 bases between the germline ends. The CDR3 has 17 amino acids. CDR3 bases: TGTGCCAGCAGCCTAATCGAAGGGGGAAAGACTGGAAACACCATATATTTT. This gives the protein CASSLIEGGKTGNTIYF.

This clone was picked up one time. As DNA, the CDR3 is TGTGCCAGCAGTTTGAAGCAGGGATTCTACGAGCAGTACTTC. Translated, it gives CASSLKQGFYEQYF. The J gene is TRBJ2-7, the V gene TRBV27; TRBD1 might be the D (5 bases). CDR3 length equals 14 residues. Looked up from germline, CDR1 is MNHEY and CDR2 is SMNVEV (reference sequence). Deletions cut 3 bases from V and 3 bases from J, with 12 bases between.

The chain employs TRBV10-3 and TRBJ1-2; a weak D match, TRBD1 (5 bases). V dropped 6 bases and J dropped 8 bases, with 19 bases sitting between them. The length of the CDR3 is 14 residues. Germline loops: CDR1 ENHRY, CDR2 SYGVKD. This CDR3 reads CAIRLLGAGGGYTF. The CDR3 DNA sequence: TGTGCCATCAGGCTACTCGGGGCCGGGGGAGGCTACACCTTC.

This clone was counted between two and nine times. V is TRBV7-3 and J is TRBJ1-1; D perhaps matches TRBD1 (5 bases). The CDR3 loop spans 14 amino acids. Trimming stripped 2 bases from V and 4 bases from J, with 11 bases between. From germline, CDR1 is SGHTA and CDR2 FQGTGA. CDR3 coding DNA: TGTGCCAGCAGCTTACAGGGTAGGAGCACTGAAGCTTTCTTT. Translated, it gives CASSLQGRSTEAFF.

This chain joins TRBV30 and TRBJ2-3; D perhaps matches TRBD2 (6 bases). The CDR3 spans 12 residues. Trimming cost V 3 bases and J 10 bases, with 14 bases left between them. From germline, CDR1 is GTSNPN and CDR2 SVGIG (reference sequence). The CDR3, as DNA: TGTGCCTGGAGCCCGGAGGCTAGCGCGCAGTATTTT. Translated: CAWSPEASAQYF.

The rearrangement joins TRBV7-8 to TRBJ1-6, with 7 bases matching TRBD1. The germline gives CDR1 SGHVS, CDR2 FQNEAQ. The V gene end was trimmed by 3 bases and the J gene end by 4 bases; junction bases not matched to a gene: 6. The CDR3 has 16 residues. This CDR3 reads CASSLGRTGYNSPLHF. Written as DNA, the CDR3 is TGTGCCAGCAGCTTGGGGCGGACAGGTTATAATTCACCCCTCCACTTT.

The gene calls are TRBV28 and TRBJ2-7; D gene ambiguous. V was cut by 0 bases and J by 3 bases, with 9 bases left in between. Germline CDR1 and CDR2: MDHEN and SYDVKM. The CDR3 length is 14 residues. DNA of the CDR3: TGTGCCAGCAGTTTATGGCATACAATCTACGAGCAGTACTTC. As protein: CASSLWHTIYEQYF. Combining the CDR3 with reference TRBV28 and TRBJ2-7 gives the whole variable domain DVKVTQSSRYLVKRTGEKVFLECVQDMDHENMFWYRQDPGLGLRLIYFSYDVKMKEKGDIPEGYSVSREKKERFSLILESASTNQTSMYLCASSLWHTIYEQYFGPGTRLTVT.